Below are 12 T cell receptor beta chains sequenced from a single sample in a study of T cell changes during pregnancy in multiple sclerosis. Libraries were prepared by immunoSEQ multiplex PCR; TCRdb keeps only in-frame clonotypes and omits some of them. Of 40,000 to 60,000 clones listed, over 80% are singletons. Sequences were derived from CD8+ T cells from peripheral blood mononuclear cells, sampled after pregnancy. The receptors stem from a female donor with multiple sclerosis, enrolled in a pregnancy study.

The CDR3 nucleotides are TGTGCCAGTAGATTCAGACAGGAATACACCACCTATGGCTACACCTTC. Its translation: CASRFRQEYTTYGYTF. This sequence joins TRBV19 and TRBJ1-2, with a possible D match to TRBD1 (6 bases). CDR1 is LNHDA, CDR2 SQIVND, per germline (reference sequence). V lost 6 bases, J lost 4 bases, and 21 bases lay in between. The CDR3 is made up of 16 amino acids.

The rearrangement uses TRBV5-4 and TRBJ2-3; 9 nucleotides line up with TRBD1. Germline V gene data show CDR1 as SGHNT and CDR2 as YYREEE (reference sequence). The CDR3 runs 13 residues. With V trimmed by 5 bases and J by 6 bases, 4 bases remained unmatched. CDR3 loop: CASSGQGMDTQYF. CDR3 sequence (DNA): TGTGCCAGCAGTGGACAGGGGATGGATACGCAGTATTTT.

V and J are TRBV2 and TRBJ2-5; tentative D call: TRBD2 (5 bases). There are 18 residues in the CDR3. Germline values: CDR1 SNHLY, CDR2 FYNNEI. Between the trimmed V and J ends, which lost 3 bases and 3 bases, there was a span of 23 bases. CDR3 protein: CASSEGSGLPLGKETQYF. Here the CDR3 DNA reads TGTGCCAGCAGTGAGGGTTCCGGACTCCCCCTGGGGAAAGAGACCCAGTACTTC.

The rearrangement links TRBV6-1 to TRBJ2-2, with 7 bases fitting TRBD1. From germline, CDR1 is MNHNS and CDR2 SASEGT. The CDR3 extends over 14 amino acids. With 7 bases clipped from V and 1 base from J, the junction kept 3 bases outside the gene matches. CDR3 in DNA: TGTGCCAGCAATCAGGGGGTGAACACCGGGGAGCTGTTTTTT. Encoded protein: CASNQGVNTGELFF.

This chain links TRBV9 with TRBJ1-1, with TRBD1 as a possible D gene (5 bases). The V gene lost 0 bases and the J gene lost 1 base, with 16 bases spanning the gap. The CDR3 extends over 17 amino acids. Germline V gene sequence: CDR1 SGDLS, CDR2 YYNGEE. This CDR3 reads CASSVDGGEGKNTEAFF. Here the CDR3 DNA reads TGTGCCAGCAGCGTAGACGGCGGGGAGGGGAAGAACACTGAAGCTTTCTTT.

This clone showed up just a few times. This chain connects TRBV7-9 to TRBJ2-5, with TRBD2 matching over 8 bases. CDR1 SEHNR and CDR2 FQNEAQ come from the germline V gene (reference sequence). The CDR3 is 15 residues long. Trimming at V came to 6 bases and at J to 2 bases, leaving 8 bases not matched to a gene. CDR3: CASSRSTSVQETQYF. CDR3 sequence (DNA): TGTGCCAGCAGTCGATCGACTAGCGTACAAGAGACCCAGTACTTC.

The chain uses TRBV5-6 and TRBJ1-4, with 7 bases identical to TRBD1. CDR3 length equals 15 residues. Losses at the gene ends were 3 bases for V and 7 bases for J; bases not matched to a gene: 9. Germline assignment: CDR1 SGHDT and CDR2 YYEEEE. CDR3 sequence (DNA): TGTGCCAGCAGCTGGGGGACAGTTATCTCTGAAAAACTGTTTTTT. Its protein product is CASSWGTVISEKLFF.

V and J are TRBV7-8 and TRBJ2-7, with a possible D match to TRBD1 (6 bases). V lost 4 bases, J lost 5 bases, and 21 bases lay in between. This CDR3 is built from 16 residues. Looked up from germline, CDR1 is SGHVS and CDR2 is FQNEAQ. CDR3 nucleotide sequence: TGTGCCAGCAGCTGGGGGCTTGAGGGGAGCAGCCACGAGCAGTACTTC. Amino acids: CASSWGLEGSSHEQYF.

This clone was found once. The gene calls are TRBV19 and TRBJ1-5; D ambiguous. This CDR3 is 13 amino acids long. Germline CDR1 is LNHDA and CDR2 is SQIVND (reference sequence). V lost 7 bases to trimming and J lost 5 bases, with 12 bases between them. DNA for the CDR3: TGTGCCAGTATGTACGGGGTGCATCAGCCCCAGCATTTT. Translated, it gives CASMYGVHQPQHF.

V gene TRBV19 combines with J gene TRBJ2-3; possibly TRBD2 for D (5 bases). The germline V gene encodes CDR1 LNHDA and CDR2 SQIVND (reference sequence). The CDR3 is made up of 13 amino acids. Trimming removed 5 bases at V and 6 bases at J, with 12 bases between. Written as DNA, the CDR3 is TGTGCCAGTAGTGGGAGCTATCTCGATACGCAGTATTTT. It specifies CASSGSYLDTQYF.

The gene calls are TRBV4-1 and TRBJ2-1; possible D gene TRBD2, 6 bases. There are 15 residues in the CDR3. Germline loops: CDR1 MGHRA, CDR2 YSYEKL. Trimming removed 0 bases from V and 4 bases from J, with 10 bases in between. Here the CDR3 reads CASSQDSSGYNEQFF. DNA of the CDR3: TGCGCCAGCAGCCAAGATAGCAGCGGGTACAATGAGCAGTTCTTC.

This chain links TRBV19 with TRBJ2-1, with TRBD1 matching over 7 bases. V was pared by 1 base and J by 3 bases, with 3 bases of the junction left unmatched. Germline CDR1 and CDR2: LNHDA and SQIVND (reference sequence). The CDR3 is 15 residues long. In DNA, the CDR3 is TGTGCCAGTAGTATAGTCCCAGGGGGCTACAATGAGCAGTTCTTC. Its translation is CASSIVPGGYNEQFF.